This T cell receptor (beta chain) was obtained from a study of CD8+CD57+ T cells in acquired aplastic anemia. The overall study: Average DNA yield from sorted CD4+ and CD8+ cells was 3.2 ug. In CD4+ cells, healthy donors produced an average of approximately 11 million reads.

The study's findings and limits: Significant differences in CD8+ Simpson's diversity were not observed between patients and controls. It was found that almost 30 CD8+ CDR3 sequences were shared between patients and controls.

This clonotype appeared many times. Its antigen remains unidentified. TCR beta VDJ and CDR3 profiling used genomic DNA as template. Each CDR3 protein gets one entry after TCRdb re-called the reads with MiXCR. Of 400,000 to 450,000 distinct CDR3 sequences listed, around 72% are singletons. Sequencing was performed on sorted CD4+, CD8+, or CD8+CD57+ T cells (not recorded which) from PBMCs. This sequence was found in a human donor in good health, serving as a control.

CDR3 sequence reads: CASSDTSSYNSPLHF. The CDR3 nucleotides are TGTGCCAGCAGTGATACAAGCTCCTATAATTCACCCCTCCACTTT. This sequence joins TRBV27 and TRBJ1-6; D not certain. The V and J ends lost 5 bases and 0 bases respectively, with 8 bases between them. The CDR3 has 15 amino acids. The V gene's germline CDR1 is MNHEY and CDR2 SMNVEV (reference sequence).